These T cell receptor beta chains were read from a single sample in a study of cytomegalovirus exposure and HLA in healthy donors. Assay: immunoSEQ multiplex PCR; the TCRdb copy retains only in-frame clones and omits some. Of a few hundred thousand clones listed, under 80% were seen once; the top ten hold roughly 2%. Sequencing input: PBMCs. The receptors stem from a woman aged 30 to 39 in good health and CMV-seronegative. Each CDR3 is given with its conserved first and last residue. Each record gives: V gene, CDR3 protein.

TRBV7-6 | CASSPTGFETYGYTF
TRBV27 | CASSPSGGYNEQFF
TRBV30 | CAWEVQGRLGTGELFF
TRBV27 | CASSSTGVQPQHF
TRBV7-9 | CASSPRGGATQHF
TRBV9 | CASSRRHVTSGGPGDEQYF
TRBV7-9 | CASSLEVGGPYEQYF
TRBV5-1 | CASSSLTGQINEQFF
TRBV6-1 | CASSEILAGNEQYF
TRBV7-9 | CASSSGVSPLHF